These 15 T cell receptor beta chains were sequenced from one sample in a study of CXCR3-negative and CXCR3-positive naive CD8 T cells. The authors made the TRB cDNA libraries by 5' RACE using UMI labels. TCRdb reworked the 5' RACE reads into one entry per CDR3 protein, no DNA. The sample holds approximately 88,000 distinct CDR3 sequences. Sequencing was carried out using naive CXCR3- CD8+ T cells from blood. Specified subset: CD45RO-CCR7+CD27+CD95- naive CD8+ T cells lacking CXCR3 (TNR3-). Receptor source: a human donor in good health. Some clones in this sample may be carry-over from other donors' samples.

This rearrangement joins TRBV28 to TRBJ2-5; without DNA, the TCRdb call of TRBD1 cannot be checked. This CDR3 region has 14 residues. Germline loops: CDR1 MDHEN, CDR2 SYDVKM. This CDR3 is CASSRPRGRETQYF.

The genes are TRBV29-1 and TRBJ1-6; TCRdb lists TRBD1, though no DNA is available to test this call. The germline V gene has CDR1 SQVTM and CDR2 ANQGSEA. CDR3 length equals 11 residues. The CDR3 here is CSVVITGHLHF.

The V and J genes are TRBV21-1 and TRBJ1-1. TRBV21-1 is deemed a pseudogene. The CDR3 has 14 amino acids. CDR3: CASSERDSGTEAFF.

This chain links TRBV4-1 with TRBJ2-1; the TCRdb D gene call, TRBD2, has no DNA to confirm it. CDR1 is MGHRA and CDR2 is YSYEKL in the germline V gene. The CDR3 extends over 13 amino acids. CDR3: CASSHSRGNEQFF.

The chain joins TRBV29-1 to TRBJ2-1. Germline V CDR1 and CDR2: SQVTM, ANQGSEA. The CDR3 length is 15 residues. The CDR3 loop reads CSVEDLTSAYNEQFF.

V usage is TRBV3-1 and J usage is TRBJ2-1; TCRdb picks TRBD2, but there is no DNA to check that call. The CDR3 covers 16 residues. Germline CDR1 is LGHDT and CDR2 is YNNKEL (reference sequence). Here the CDR3 reads CASSQVKGLPPGEQFF.

V usage is TRBV29-1 and J usage is TRBJ2-3; TCRdb gives TRBD1 as the D gene, but with no DNA this cannot be confirmed. The germline gives CDR1 SQVTM, CDR2 ANQGSEA. This CDR3 comprises 13 residues. CDR3 protein: CSVDLGPTDTQYF.

The chain joins TRBV12-3 or TRBV12-4 to TRBJ1-1. The CDR3 is 15 residues long. The CDR3 is CASSHRLNLNTEAFF.

The chain carries TRBV7-9 and TRBJ2-5; as DNA is missing, the TRBD1 call by TCRdb cannot be tested. This CDR3 spans 14 amino acids. Germline CDR1 is SEHNR and CDR2 is FQNEAQ (reference sequence). CDR3 amino acids: CATRHGGTQETQYF.

The chain couples TRBV7-6 to TRBJ1-5; with no DNA, the TCRdb D assignment of TRBD1 cannot be verified. Germline CDR1 reads SGHVS; CDR2 reads FNYEAQ. This CDR3 comprises 15 residues. CDR3 sequence reads: CASSLTGAGQQPQHF.

The V call is TRBV7-9, the J call TRBJ2-2. CDR1 is SEHNR and CDR2 is FQNEAQ in the germline V gene (reference sequence). This CDR3 is 14 amino acids long. The CDR3 loop is CASSYTPNTGELFF.

The rearrangement links TRBV29-1 to TRBJ2-2. The V gene's germline CDR1 is SQVTM and CDR2 ANQGSEA. This CDR3 is 13 amino acids long. CDR3 protein: CSVSEANTGELFF.

V is TRBV7-2 and J is TRBJ2-3; lacking DNA, the TRBD2 call made by TCRdb goes unchecked. The CDR3 length is 14 residues. Per germline, CDR1 SGHTA and CDR2 FQGNSA. This chain's CDR3 is CASSGLAGGDTQYF.

The V gene is TRBV29-1, the J gene TRBJ1-5; as DNA is missing, the TRBD1 call by TCRdb cannot be tested. The CDR3 spans 16 residues. CDR1 is SQVTM, CDR2 ANQGSEA, per germline. This CDR3 is CSVEDWGLPFNQPQHF. The whole variable domain, filled in from reference TRBV29-1 and TRBJ1-5, reads SAVISQKPSRDICQRGTSLTIQCQVDSQVTMMFWYRQQPGQSLTLIATANQGSEATYESGFVIDKFPISRPNLTFSTLTVSNMSPEDSSIYLCSVEDWGLPFNQPQHFGDGTRLSIL.

The rearrangement uses TRBV29-1 and TRBJ2-2; the TCRdb D gene call, TRBD1, has no DNA to confirm it. Looked up from germline, CDR1 is SQVTM and CDR2 is ANQGSEA. The CDR3 totals 13 residues. CDR3 in amino acids: CSVKATGAGELFF.